This T cell receptor (beta chain) was captured by sequencing in a study of technical replicates of blood from a handful of donors. The repertoire was sequenced with immunoSEQ multiplex PCR; TCRdb's copy has only in-frame clones and lacks some. Of over 75,000 clones in the sample, around 97% are singletons; the top ten hold more than 0.15%. The CDR3 has 14 residues. Germline CDR1 is WNHNN and CDR2 is SYGVQD (reference sequence). V gave up 7 bases and J gave up 3 bases; unmatched junction bases: 7. The sample taken for sequencing was T cells isolated from PBMCs. This rearrangement joins TRBV10-1 to TRBJ2-5; 8 bases match TRBD2. This TCR came from a human donor in good health. The chain's CDR3 is CASTLTSAKETQYF. The CDR3 region has the DNA TGCGCCAGCACCCTGACTAGCGCCAAAGAGACCCAGTACTTC.